This T cell receptor (beta chain) was identified during a study of CD8 T cells in ankylosing spondylitis. Overall study findings and caveats: Ankylosing spondylitis blood appeared to be characterized by a TCR beta motif of 8 or 9 highly homologous variants.

The CDR3 totals 13 residues. From germline, CDR1 is GTSNPN and CDR2 SVGIG (reference sequence). V was pared by 2 bases and J by 8 bases, with 15 bases between. About this clonotype: Its antigen is not identified.

TCRdb processed the 5' RACE reads anew with MiXCR; each CDR3 protein has one entry. The sample records over 600,000 distinct CDR3 sequences, roughly 19% being singletons. The sequence was obtained from a male donor with ankylosing spondylitis. The sample comprised blood, either unsorted or a sorted T cell fraction (not recorded which). This chain uses TRBV30 with TRBJ1-1; no firm D call. This chain's CDR3 is CAWSIRRKLEAFF. CDR3 sequence (DNA): TGTGCCTGGAGTATCAGACGGAAACTAGAAGCTTTCTTT.